The present TCR beta chain was sequenced within a study of CD8 T cells in Susac syndrome. Reverse transcription of about 0.45 to 1 ug RNA was carried out with random hexamers. TCRdb recomputed calls from the immunoSEQ multiplex PCR reads with MiXCR, one row per CDR3 protein. The sample includes under 95,000 distinct CDR3 sequences, more than 85% of them seen just once. The CDR3 is made up of 13 amino acids. V lost 4 bases and J 3 bases, leaving 13 bases between the germline ends. The germline V gene has CDR1 GTSNPN and CDR2 SVGIG (reference sequence). The clonotype was recovered from a human donor with Susac syndrome. The J gene is TRBJ2-7, the V gene TRBV30; D is unresolved. The sequenced material came from CD8+ T cells from PBMCs. CDR3 in DNA: TGTGCCTGGACTACGGGCCGAGACTACGAGCAGTACTTC. It specifies CAWTTGRDYEQYF.